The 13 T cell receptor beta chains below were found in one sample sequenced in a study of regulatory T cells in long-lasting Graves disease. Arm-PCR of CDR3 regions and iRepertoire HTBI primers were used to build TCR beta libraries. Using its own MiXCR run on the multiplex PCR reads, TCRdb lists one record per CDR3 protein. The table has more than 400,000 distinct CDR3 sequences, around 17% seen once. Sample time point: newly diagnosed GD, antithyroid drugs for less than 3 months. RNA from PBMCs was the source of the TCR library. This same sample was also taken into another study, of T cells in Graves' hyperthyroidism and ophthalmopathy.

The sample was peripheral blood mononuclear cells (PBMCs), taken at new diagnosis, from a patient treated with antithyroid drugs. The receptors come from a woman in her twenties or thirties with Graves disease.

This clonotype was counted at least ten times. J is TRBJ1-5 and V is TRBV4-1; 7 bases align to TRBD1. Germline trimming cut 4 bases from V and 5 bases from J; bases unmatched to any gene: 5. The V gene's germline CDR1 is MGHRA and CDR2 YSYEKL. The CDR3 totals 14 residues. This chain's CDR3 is CASSLITGDQPQHF. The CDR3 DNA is TGCGCCAGCAGCCTTATCACAGGGGATCAGCCCCAGCATTTT.

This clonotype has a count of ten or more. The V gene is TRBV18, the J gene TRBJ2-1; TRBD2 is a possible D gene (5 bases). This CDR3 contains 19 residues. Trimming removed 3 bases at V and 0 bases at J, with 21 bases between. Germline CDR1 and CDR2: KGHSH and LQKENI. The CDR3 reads CASSPPIRPGLSSYNEQFF. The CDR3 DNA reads TGTGCCAGCTCACCTCCTATCAGACCAGGACTGAGCTCCTACAATGAGCAGTTCTTC.

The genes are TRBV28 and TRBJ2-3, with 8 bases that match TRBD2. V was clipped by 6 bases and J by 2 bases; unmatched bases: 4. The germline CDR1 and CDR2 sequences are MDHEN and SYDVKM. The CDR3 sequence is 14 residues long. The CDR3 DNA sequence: TGTGCCAGCAGACTAGCGGCGAACACAGATACGCAGTATTTT. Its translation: CASRLAANTDTQYF. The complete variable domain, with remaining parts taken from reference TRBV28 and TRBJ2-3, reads DVKVTQSSRYLVKRTGEKVFLECVQDMDHENMFWYRQDPGLGLRLIYFSYDVKMKEKGDIPEGYSVSREKKERFSLILESASTNQTSMYLCASRLAANTDTQYFGPGTRLTVL.

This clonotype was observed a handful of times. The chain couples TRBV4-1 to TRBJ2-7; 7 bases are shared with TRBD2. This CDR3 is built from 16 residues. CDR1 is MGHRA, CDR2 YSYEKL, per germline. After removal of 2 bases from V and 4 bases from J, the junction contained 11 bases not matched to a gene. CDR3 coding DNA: TGCGCCAGCAGCCAATTTTTGGTGGGAGGGCCTTACGAGCAGTACTTC. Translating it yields CASSQFLVGGPYEQYF.

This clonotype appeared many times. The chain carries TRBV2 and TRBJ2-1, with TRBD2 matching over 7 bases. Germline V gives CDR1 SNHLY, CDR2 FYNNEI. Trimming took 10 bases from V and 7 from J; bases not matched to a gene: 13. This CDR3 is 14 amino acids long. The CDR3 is CANSRLAGLNEQFF. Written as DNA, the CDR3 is TGTGCCAACTCGCGACTAGCAGGCTTGAATGAGCAGTTCTTC.

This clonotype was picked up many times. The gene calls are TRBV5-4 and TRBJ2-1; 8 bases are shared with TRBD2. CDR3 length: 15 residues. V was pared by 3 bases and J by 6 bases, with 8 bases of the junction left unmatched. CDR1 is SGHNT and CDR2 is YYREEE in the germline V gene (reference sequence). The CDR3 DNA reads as TGTGCCAGCAGCTGGAGGGGCGGGAGGTTCAATGAGCAGTTCTTC. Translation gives CASSWRGGRFNEQFF.

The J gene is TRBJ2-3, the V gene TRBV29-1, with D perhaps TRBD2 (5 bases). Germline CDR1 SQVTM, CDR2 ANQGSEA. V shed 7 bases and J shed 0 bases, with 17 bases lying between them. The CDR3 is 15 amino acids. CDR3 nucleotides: TGCAGCGCAAACCCCGCGGAGGCAAGCACAGATACGCAGTATTTT. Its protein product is CSANPAEASTDTQYF.

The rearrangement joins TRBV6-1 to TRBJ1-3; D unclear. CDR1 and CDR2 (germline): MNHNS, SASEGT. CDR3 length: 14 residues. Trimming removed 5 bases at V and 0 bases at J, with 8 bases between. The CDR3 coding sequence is TGTGCCAGCAGTCTCCTCGTCTCTGGAAACACCATATATTTT. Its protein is CASSLLVSGNTIYF.

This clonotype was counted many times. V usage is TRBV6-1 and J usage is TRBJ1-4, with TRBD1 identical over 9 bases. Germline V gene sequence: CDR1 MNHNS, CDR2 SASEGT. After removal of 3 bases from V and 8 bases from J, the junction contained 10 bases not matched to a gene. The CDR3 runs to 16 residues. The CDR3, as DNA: TGTGCCAGCAGTGACCGGGACAGGGAGGTAGACGAAAAACTGTTTTTT. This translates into CASSDRDREVDEKLFF.

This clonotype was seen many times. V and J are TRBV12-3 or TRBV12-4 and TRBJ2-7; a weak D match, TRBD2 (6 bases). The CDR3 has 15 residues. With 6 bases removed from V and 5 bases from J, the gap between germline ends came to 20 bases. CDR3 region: CASRGPRDSKDEQYF. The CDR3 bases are TGTGCCAGCAGGGGACCACGGGACTCAAAGGACGAGCAGTACTTC.

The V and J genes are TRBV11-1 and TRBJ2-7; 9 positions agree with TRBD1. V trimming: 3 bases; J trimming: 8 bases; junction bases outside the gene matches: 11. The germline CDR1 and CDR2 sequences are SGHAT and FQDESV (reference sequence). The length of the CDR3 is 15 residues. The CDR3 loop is CASSLAETGGLKQYF. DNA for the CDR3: TGTGCCAGCAGCTTGGCCGAAACAGGGGGCTTGAAGCAGTACTTC.

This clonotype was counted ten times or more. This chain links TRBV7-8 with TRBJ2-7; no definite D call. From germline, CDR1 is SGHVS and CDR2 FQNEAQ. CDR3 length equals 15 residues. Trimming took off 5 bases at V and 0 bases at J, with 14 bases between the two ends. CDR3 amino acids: CASSPGVTSSYEQYF. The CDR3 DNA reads TGTGCCAGCAGCCCCGGAGTGACGTCCTCCTACGAGCAGTACTTC.

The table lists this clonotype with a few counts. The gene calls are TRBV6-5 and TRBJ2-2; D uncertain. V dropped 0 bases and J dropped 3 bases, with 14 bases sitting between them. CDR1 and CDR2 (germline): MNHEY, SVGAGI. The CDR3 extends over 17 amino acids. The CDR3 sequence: CASSYSKEGTYTGELFF. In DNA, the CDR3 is TGTGCCAGCAGTTACTCGAAGGAAGGTACTTACACCGGGGAGCTGTTTTTT.